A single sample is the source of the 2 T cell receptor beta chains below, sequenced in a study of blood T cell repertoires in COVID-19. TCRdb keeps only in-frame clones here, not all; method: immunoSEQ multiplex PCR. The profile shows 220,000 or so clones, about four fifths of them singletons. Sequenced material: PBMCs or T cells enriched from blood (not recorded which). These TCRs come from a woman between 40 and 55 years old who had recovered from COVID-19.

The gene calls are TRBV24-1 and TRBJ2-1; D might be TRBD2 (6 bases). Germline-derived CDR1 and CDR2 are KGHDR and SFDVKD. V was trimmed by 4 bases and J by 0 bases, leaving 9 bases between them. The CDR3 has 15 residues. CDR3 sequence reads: CATSEAGRSYNEQFF. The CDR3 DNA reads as TGTGCCACCAGTGAGGCGGGACGCTCCTACAATGAGCAGTTCTTC.

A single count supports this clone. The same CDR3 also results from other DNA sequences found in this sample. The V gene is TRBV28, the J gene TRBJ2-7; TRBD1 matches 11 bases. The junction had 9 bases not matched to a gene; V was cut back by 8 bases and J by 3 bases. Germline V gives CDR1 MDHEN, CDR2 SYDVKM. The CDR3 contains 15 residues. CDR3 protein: CASVPTGTGGYEQYF. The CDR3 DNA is TGTGCCAGCGTACCAACCGGGACAGGGGGCTACGAGCAGTACTTC.